The TCR beta chain under discussion was sequenced for a study of blood T cell repertoires in COVID-19 (dated by TCRdb to 2018 to 2021). For the wider study: Samples from collaborators originated in the United States, Italy and Spain and spanned both the acute and convalescent phases of COVID-19. The prospective study material was composed of cDNA or gDNA derived from T cells, B-cell-depleted T cells, or PBMCs. Subjects who had been exposed to COVID-19, were actively infected with it, or had recovered from it provided the deeply sampled blood TCRbeta repertoires that made up the dataset. The repertoires were released in a freely available public database intended as a resource for research on the immune response to SARS-CoV-2. The samples were drawn from two sources: the first 160 participants of the ongoing ImmuneRACE study, and 1,000 to 1,500 subjects contributed by 6 global collaborators. Nearly every sample came with metadata listing a de-identified subject ID, COVID-19 status, age in years and sex. HLA class I and class II types, where available, came from metadata supplied by the sample provider rather than from assay-based typing. Study-level results and caveats: The quantity of clinical and demographic metadata differed by source and by participant and was supplied without curation.

Collaborating institutions collected whole blood in K2EDTA tubes following their own protocols. For TCRbeta analysis, collaborators shipped samples in one of three forms: frozen whole blood, isolated PBMCs, or DNA extracted from either of those sample types. On this clone itself: Its antigen remains unidentified. No much larger clonotype is one base removed from it; base qualities were not supplied.

Compared with germline, V lacks 6 bases and J lacks 2 bases; bases without a gene match: 8. From cysteine to phenylalanine, the CDR3 is 16 amino acids long. The retained sequence is limited to the CDR3, 48 bases, with the frame set at the first base. The germline V gene yields SNHLY for CDR1 and FYNNEI for CDR2. TCRbeta CDR3 regions were amplified from genomic DNA using the immunoSEQ Assay, a bias-controlled multiplex PCR. The authors' pipeline ran thus. Nucleated cell counts per sample were estimated from amplification of reference gene primers within the assay. To quantify the absolute abundance of each unique TCRbeta CDR3 rearrangement, sequence reads were collapsed and filtered. For each sample, productive Simpson clonality was calculated as the square root of Simpson's diversity index over productive rearrangements. The table was pulled from immuneACCESS by TCRdb, which kept in-frame rearrangements only. Such tables lose some clones; where checked, under half of the loss comes from unresolved V genes, and the rest has no known cause. V and J calls and clone size are given by that table; D and trimming were obtained from the DNA. The sample records about 99,000 clones, roughly four fifths of which are singletons. The top ten clonotypes cover 4% to 5.5% of the sample.

The receptor chain draws on TRBV2 and TRBJ1-3; TRBD1 fits 9 bases in the junction. This receptor was obtained from a man aged 60 to 69 with acute or convalescent COVID-19. The sequenced material came from peripheral blood. The CDR3 reads CASSAQGALTGNTIYF. The nucleotides are TGTGCCAGCAGCGCACAGGGGGCTCTTACTGGAAACACCATATATTTT.